A selection of T cell receptor beta chains follows, all from one sample in a study of T cell clonotyping in hematopoietic cell transplantation. Assay used: immunoSEQ multiplex PCR; TCRdb lists only in-frame clones, some missing. The sample yields some 8,400 clones, approximately 88% seen once. The source material was peripheral blood mononuclear cells, sampled at the time of graft-versus-host disease after allogeneic stem cell transplant. The receptor set was obtained from a male patient between 55 and 70 years old who had an allogeneic stem cell transplant from a related donor, so the T cells may come from the graft donor. Some clones in this sample may be carry-over from other donors' samples. The CDR3 runs from the conserved cysteine through the conserved F or W. The order of the fields is J gene, D gene, V gene, CDR3 protein, CDR3 DNA. A D gene is named only where the DNA matches it firmly.

J: TRBJ1-1; D: NA; V: TRBV11-3; CDR3: CASSLDLNKNTEAFF; DNA: TGTGCCAGCAGCTTAGATCTTAACAAGAACACTGAAGCTTTCTTT
J: TRBJ2-3; D: NA; V: TRBV2; CDR3: CASNPLTTDTQYF; DNA: TGTGCCAGCAACCCCCTTACCACAGATACGCAGTATTTT
J: TRBJ2-3; D: TRBD1; V: TRBV29-1; CDR3: CSVVTGGLDTQYF; DNA: TGCAGCGTTGTAACAGGGGGCTTAGATACGCAGTATTTT
J: TRBJ2-7; D: TRBD1; V: TRBV6-5; CDR3: CASSYSGQGYEQYF; DNA: TGTGCCAGCAGTTACTCGGGACAGGGTTACGAGCAGTACTTC
J: TRBJ1-3; D: NA; V: TRBV6-5; CDR3: CASSRAYSGNTIYF; DNA: TGTGCCAGCAGTCGGGCCTACTCTGGAAACACCATATATTTT
J: TRBJ2-1; D: TRBD2; V: TRBV11-2; CDR3: CASSSSSGFYNEQFF; DNA: TGTGCCAGCAGCTCTTCTAGCGGGTTCTACAATGAGCAGTTCTTC
J: TRBJ2-5; D: TRBD1; V: TRBV6-1; CDR3: CASSRRDRGQETQYF; DNA: TGTGCCAGCAGTAGACGGGACAGGGGACAGGAGACCCAGTACTTC
J: TRBJ2-1; D: TRBD2; V: TRBV5-6; CDR3: CASSLAWGVERGEFNEQFF; DNA: TGTGCCAGCAGCTTGGCCTGGGGGGTGGAGCGGGGGGAGTTCAATGAGCAGTTCTTC
J: TRBJ1-3; D: TRBD1; V: TRBV10-3; CDR3: CAISEPGQGAGNTIYF; DNA: TGTGCCATCAGTGAACCGGGACAGGGAGCTGGAAACACCATATATTTT
J: TRBJ2-7; D: TRBD2; V: TRBV28; CDR3: CASSSRTSGVGEQYF; DNA: TGTGCCAGCAGTTCTCGGACTAGCGGTGTAGGCGAGCAGTACTTC